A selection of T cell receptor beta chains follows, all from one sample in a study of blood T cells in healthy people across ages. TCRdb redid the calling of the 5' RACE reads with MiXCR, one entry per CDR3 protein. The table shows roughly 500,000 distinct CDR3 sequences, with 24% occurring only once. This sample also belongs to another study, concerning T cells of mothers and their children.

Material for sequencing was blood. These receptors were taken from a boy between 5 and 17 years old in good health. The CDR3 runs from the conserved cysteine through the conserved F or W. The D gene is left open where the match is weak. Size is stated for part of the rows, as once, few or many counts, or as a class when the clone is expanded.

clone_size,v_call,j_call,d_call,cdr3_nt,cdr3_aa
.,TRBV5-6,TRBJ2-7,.,TGTGCCAGCAGCTCCCGTAGACTGTACGAGCAGTACTTC,CASSSRRLYEQYF
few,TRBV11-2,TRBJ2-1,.,TGTGCCAGCACCCTCCTGCGCGGGCGCTACAATGAGCAGTTCTTC,CASTLLRGRYNEQFF
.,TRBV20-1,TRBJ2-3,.,TGCAGTGCCTCCTCCCGGGACACAGATACGCAGTATTTT,CSASSRDTDTQYF
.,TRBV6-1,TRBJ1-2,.,TGTGCCAGCAGTGTGACAGTTCGAACCTATGGCTACACCTTC,CASSVTVRTYGYTF
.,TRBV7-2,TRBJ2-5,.,TGTGCCAGCAGCTTCATCGGCTTAACCCAGTACTTC,CASSFIGLTQYF
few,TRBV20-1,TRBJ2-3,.,TGCAGTGCCCCCCCGGGGGCCGATACGCAGTATTTT,CSAPPGADTQYF
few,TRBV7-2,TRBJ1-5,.,TGTGCCAGCAGCTTCCGGGCCTCGGCCGGCAATCAGCCCCAGCATTTT,CASSFRASAGNQPQHF
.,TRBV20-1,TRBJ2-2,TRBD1,TGCAGTGCTTCGGACAGGATGAACACCGGGGAGCTGTTTTTT,CSASDRMNTGELFF
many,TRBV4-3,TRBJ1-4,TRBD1,TGCGCCAGCAGCCAAGCCGGGAGGGGGCCGGGAAAACTGTTTTTT,CASSQAGRGPGKLFF
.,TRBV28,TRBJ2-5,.,TGTGCCAGCAGTTTAGGGAACTATCGACCCTTATGGTTCTTC,CASSLGNYRPLWFF
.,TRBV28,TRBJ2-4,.,TGTGCCAGCAGTCGTACTTCCGAGGGAAACATTCAGTACTTC,CASSRTSEGNIQYF
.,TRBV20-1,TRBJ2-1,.,TGCAGTGCTAGCCCAGCCGGGTATGGCAATGAGCAGTTCTTC,CSASPAGYGNEQFF
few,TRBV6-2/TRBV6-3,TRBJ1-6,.,TGCGCCAGCACCAACACCATCGGGGTGTCGGATAATTCACCCCTCCACTTT,CASTNTIGVSDNSPLHF
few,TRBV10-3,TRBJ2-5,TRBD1,TGTGCCATCAGTGAGCCCCTGAGGACAGGGCTAGAGACCCAGTACTTC,CAISEPLRTGLETQYF
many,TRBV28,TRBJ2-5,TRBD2,TGTGCCAGCAGTTATAGCGGGAGGGCCTGGGAGACCCAGTACTTC,CASSYSGRAWETQYF
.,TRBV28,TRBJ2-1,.,TGTGCCAGCAGCTCTGACGGTGAGCAGTTCTTC,CASSSDGEQFF
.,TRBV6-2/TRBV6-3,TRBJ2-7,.,TGTGCCAGCAGCCAAGGATTGAATTTCTACGAGCAGTACTTC,CASSQGLNFYEQYF
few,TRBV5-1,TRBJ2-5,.,TGCGCCAGCAGCTTGCAGGGGACGGGAGAGACCCAGTACTTC,CASSLQGTGETQYF
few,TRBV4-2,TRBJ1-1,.,TGTGCCAGCAGCCAATTCGAGACGATGAACACTGAAGCTTTCTTT,CASSQFETMNTEAFF
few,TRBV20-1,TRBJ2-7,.,TGCAGTGCTTGTGAACCGACAGGCATATACGAGCAGCACTTC,CSACEPTGIYEQHF
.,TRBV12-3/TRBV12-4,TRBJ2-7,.,TGTGCCAGCAGTTTAGAAGAAGGGAACGAGCAGTACTTC,CASSLEEGNEQYF
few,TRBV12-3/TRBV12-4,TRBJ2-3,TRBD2,TGTGCCAGCAGTTTATCTAGCGGGAGTGAGGATACGCAGTATTTT,CASSLSSGSEDTQYF
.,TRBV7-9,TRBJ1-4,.,TGTGCCAGCAGCTTATTGGGGACATCTAATGAAAAACTGTTTTTT,CASSLLGTSNEKLFF
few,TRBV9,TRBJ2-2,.,TGTGCCAGCAGCGTTCGGTACACCGGGGAGCTGTTTTTT,CASSVRYTGELFF
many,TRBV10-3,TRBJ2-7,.,TGTGCCATCAGTGAGTCGGGGTATCGTCGGGTCTACGAGCAGTACTTC,CAISESGYRRVYEQYF
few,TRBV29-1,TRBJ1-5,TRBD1,TGCAGCGTCGCGGGACAGGAGGACAATCAGCCCCAGCATTTT,CSVAGQEDNQPQHF
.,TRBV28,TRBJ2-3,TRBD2,TGTGCCACTGGACTAGCGGGGGGGAGGGGCACAGATACGCAGTATTTT,CATGLAGGRGTDTQYF
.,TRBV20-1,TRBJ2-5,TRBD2,TGCAGTGCTGGTAGCGGGGCCAATCAAGAGACCCAGTACTTC,CSAGSGANQETQYF
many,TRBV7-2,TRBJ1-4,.,TGTGCCAGCAGCTTAGCGCTGGGACGTGCCTCGACTAATGAAAAACTGTTTTTT,CASSLALGRASTNEKLFF
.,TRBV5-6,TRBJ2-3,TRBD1,TGTGCCAGCAGCTGGGGACAGGGGGCGAGAGATACGCAGTATTTT,CASSWGQGARDTQYF
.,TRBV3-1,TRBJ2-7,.,TGTGCCAGCAGCCGGTCGACCGGGACATCAGGAGAGCAGTACTTC,CASSRSTGTSGEQYF
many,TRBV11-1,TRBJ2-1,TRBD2,TGTGCCAGCAGCGTCGGACTAGCGGGAGCCTACAATGAGCAGTTCTTC,CASSVGLAGAYNEQFF
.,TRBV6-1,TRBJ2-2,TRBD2,TGTGCCAGCACCATACTAGCGGGGAGACCCGTTGCCGGGGAGCTGTTTTTT,CASTILAGRPVAGELFF
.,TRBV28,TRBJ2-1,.,TGTGCCAGCACCCCCTCGGGTTTAGCTACCTACAATGAGCAGTTCTTC,CASTPSGLATYNEQFF
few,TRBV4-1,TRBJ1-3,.,TGCGCCAGCAGCCAGGATCAGCGGTCTGGAAACACCATATATTTT,CASSQDQRSGNTIYF
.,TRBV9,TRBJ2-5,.,TGTGCCAGCAGCGTAGCTCTAGCAGAGCGGGAGACCCAGTACTTC,CASSVALAERETQYF
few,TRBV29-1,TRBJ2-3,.,TGCAGCGTCCCCTCATTGGACAAGCTACCGTACGGGGGAGATACGCAGTATTTT,CSVPSLDKLPYGGDTQYF
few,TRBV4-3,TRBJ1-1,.,TGCGCCAGCAGCCAAGATCGAGGGTCGGGGACTGAAGCTTTCTTT,CASSQDRGSGTEAFF
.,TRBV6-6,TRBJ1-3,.,TGTGCCAGCAGTTACGGGGGTATCGGAAACACCATATATTTT,CASSYGGIGNTIYF
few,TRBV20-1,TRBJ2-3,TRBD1,TGCAGTGCGAAGACAGGGGCGGACACAGATACGCAGTATTTT,CSAKTGADTDTQYF
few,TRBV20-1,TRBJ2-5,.,TGCAGTGCTAGAGCCACGAATAGGGGATCGGTTGAGACCCAGTACTTC,CSARATNRGSVETQYF
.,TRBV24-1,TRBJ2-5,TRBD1,TGTGCCACCAGTGACACTGGACAGGGAGGGACCCAGTACTTC,CATSDTGQGGTQYF
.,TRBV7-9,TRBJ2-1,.,TGTGCCAGCAGCTTAATGATAGCGAGTTCCTACAATGAGCAGTTCTTC,CASSLMIASSYNEQFF
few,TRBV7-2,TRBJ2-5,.,TGTGCCAGCAGCTTAGACGACTGGCAAGAGACCCAGTACTTC,CASSLDDWQETQYF